The 21 T cell receptor beta chains below were found in one sample sequenced in a study of blood T cells in healthy people across ages. The authors ran a second PCR of about 6 to 11 cycles using a sample-barcoded 5' primer and a J-beta primer mix. TCRdb ran MiXCR on the 5' RACE reads and lists one entry per CDR3 protein. The table shows some 670,000 distinct CDR3 sequences, with 40% to 65% occurring only once. Sequencing used blood. The receptors here all came from a woman of 80 years or more in good health.

This clonotype showed up just a few times. This chain connects TRBV6-1 to TRBJ2-7; TRBD2 is a possible D gene (6 bases). This CDR3 comprises 14 residues. The V and J ends lost 3 bases and 0 bases respectively, with 9 bases between them. Germline values: CDR1 MNHNS, CDR2 SASEGT. CDR3 region: CASSEEGHSYEQYF. CDR3 bases: TGTGCCAGCAGTGAGGAGGGGCACTCCTACGAGCAGTACTTC.

This clonotype was picked up many times. The V gene is TRBV7-6, the J gene TRBJ2-3; TRBD2 agrees at 14 bases. This CDR3 has 16 residues. Germline V lookup: CDR1 SGHVS, CDR2 FNYEAQ. J lost 4 bases, V lost 6 bases, and 6 bases had no gene match. The CDR3: CASSLGGLAGADTQYF. CDR3 DNA sequence: TGTGCCAGCAGTCTAGGGGGACTAGCGGGAGCAGATACGCAGTATTTT.

The chain recombines TRBV20-1 with TRBJ2-5; TRBD1 matches 8 bases. V was clipped by 4 bases and J by 5 bases; unmatched bases: 12. This CDR3 spans 15 amino acids. The germline gives CDR1 DFQATT, CDR2 SNEGSKA (reference sequence). This CDR3 is CSATDQGAVWETQYF. The CDR3 DNA sequence: TGCAGTGCTACGGATCAGGGGGCTGTCTGGGAGACCCAGTACTTC.

The J gene is TRBJ2-6, the V gene TRBV9; the D gene is possibly TRBD1 (6 bases). Germline V gene lookup returns CDR1 SGDLS and CDR2 YYNGEE. The V and J ends lost 2 bases and 0 bases respectively, with 12 bases between them. The CDR3 consists of 17 residues. The CDR3, as DNA: TGTGCCAGCAGCGTGCCCTTAGGGGGCTCTGGGGCCAACGTCCTGACTTTC. This sequence encodes CASSVPLGGSGANVLTF.

This clonotype has ten or more counts. The chain uses TRBV29-1 and TRBJ1-1; D is ambiguous. The CDR3 runs 13 residues. V was shortened by 7 bases and J by 0 bases, with 12 bases between the two germline ends. Germline-derived CDR1 and CDR2 are SQVTM and ANQGSEA. The CDR3 here is CSAYEQLNTEAFF. Written as DNA, the CDR3 is TGCAGCGCCTACGAACAGTTGAACACTGAAGCTTTCTTT.

This clonotype turned up a few times. The V gene is TRBV5-5, the J gene TRBJ2-5; D is perhaps TRBD2 (6 bases). Germline V gives CDR1 SGHKS, CDR2 YYEKEE (reference sequence). CDR3 size: 16 residues. The V and J ends lost 6 bases and 2 bases respectively, with 20 bases between them. In nucleotides, the CDR3 is TGTGCCAGCACCTGGGGGGTTAGGGGTCGGCAAGAGACCCAGTACTTC. Amino acids: CASTWGVRGRQETQYF. The full variable domain, in which reference TRBV5-5 and TRBJ2-5 provide the parts outside the CDR3, is DAGVTQSPTHLIKTRGQQVTLRCSPISGHKSVSWYQQVLGQGPQFIFQYYEKEERGRGNFPDRFSARQFPNYSSELNVNALLLGDSALYLCASTWGVRGRQETQYFGPGTRLLVL.

There are many counts of this clonotype. This chain joins TRBV10-3 and TRBJ2-5, with D hard to call. CDR1 is ENHRY, CDR2 SYGVKD, per germline. This CDR3 comprises 13 residues. Deletions cut 6 bases from V and 5 bases from J, with 13 bases between. The CDR3 loop reads CAIRGLTEETQYF. The DNA of the CDR3 is TGTGCCATCAGGGGGTTAACAGAGGAGACCCAGTACTTC.

This clonotype was seen ten or more times. The rearrangement joins TRBV9 to TRBJ2-5; D might be TRBD2 (6 bases). The CDR3 sequence is 15 residues long. The V gene's germline CDR1 is SGDLS and CDR2 YYNGEE. Trimming shortened V by 0 bases and J by 2 bases, and 11 bases separated the two germline ends. The CDR3 nucleotides are TGTGCCAGCAGCGTAGTGGGTAGCGGACAAGAGACCCAGTACTTC. Its protein product is CASSVVGSGQETQYF.

Comments on this clonotype: Because the CDR3 is missing its conserved closing phenylalanine or tryptophan, this is likely a read error. J is TRBJ2-7 and V is TRBV4-1; 7 bases align to TRBD2. With V trimmed by 4 bases and J by 4 bases, 10 bases remained unmatched. The CDR3 spans 15 residues. The germline V gene encodes CDR1 MGHRA and CDR2 YSYEKL. The CDR3: CASSPAGDRVYEQYS. The CDR3 region has the DNA TGCGCCAGCAGCCCGGCGGGAGATCGGGTGTACGAGCAGTACTCC.

This chain links TRBV6-6 with TRBJ2-7; D is possibly TRBD2 (5 bases). The CDR3 sequence is 14 residues long. With 0 bases removed from V and 3 bases from J, the gap between germline ends came to 9 bases. Germline loops: CDR1 MNHNY, CDR2 SVGAGI (reference sequence). The CDR3, as DNA: TGTGCCAGCAGTTACTCGATCGGGGTCTACGAGCAGTACTTC. It yields the protein CASSYSIGVYEQYF.

About this clonotype itself: The junction shows a germline mismatch at one end, possibly a read error. This chain connects TRBV14 to TRBJ2-1, with TRBD2 matching 10 bases. CDR3 length: 13 residues. The germline gives CDR1 SGHDN, CDR2 FVKESK. The CDR3 region has the DNA TGTGCCAGCGGAGCTAGCGGGGGTAATGTGCAGTTCTTC. Amino acid sequence: CASGASGGNVQFF.

This clonotype has a single count. This may come from a read error, since a much larger clone is one base off. The chain combines TRBV5-6 with TRBJ2-5; D is uncertain. The J call is in doubt because the DNA end fits TRBJ2-7 better. The CDR3 runs to 13 residues. Germline V lookup: CDR1 SGHDT, CDR2 YYEEEE. CDR3 in amino acids: CASSYWATYEQYF. CDR3 DNA: TGTGCCAGCAGCTATTGGGCCACCTACGAGCAGTACTTC.

The rearrangement joins TRBV20-1 to TRBJ1-3; a possible D gene is TRBD1 (6 bases). V was cut by 5 bases and J by 2 bases, with 16 bases left in between. Germline V gene lookup returns CDR1 DFQATT and CDR2 SNEGSKA (reference sequence). This CDR3 spans 15 amino acids. The CDR3 sequence: CSAATSGDAGNTIYF. The CDR3 bases are TGCAGTGCTGCGACCTCAGGGGATGCTGGAAACACCATATATTTT.

The chain carries TRBV9 and TRBJ2-5; 7 bases are shared with TRBD2. V lost 3 bases, J lost 0 bases, and 8 bases stayed unmatched. From germline, CDR1 is SGDLS and CDR2 YYNGEE. CDR3 length: 16 residues. The CDR3: CASSEGLAAYQETQYF. The CDR3 DNA reads as TGTGCCAGCAGCGAAGGGCTAGCGGCGTACCAAGAGACCCAGTACTTC.

In its sample, this clonotype was seen a few times. A read error may explain this, as a much larger clone is one base away. The V and J genes are TRBV27 and TRBJ2-7; D may correspond to TRBD1 or TRBD2 (5 bases each). CDR3 length: 14 amino acids. V lost 5 bases and J 4 bases, leaving 15 bases between the germline ends. Looked up from germline, CDR1 is MNHEY and CDR2 is SMNVEV (reference sequence). CDR3: CASSVSGRQYEQYF. CDR3 coding DNA: TGTGCCAGCAGTGTTTCGGGACGGCAATACGAGCAGTACTTC.

The CDR3 reads CASSQEDGGGRPYNEQFF. The CDR3 region has the DNA TGCGCCAGCAGCCAAGAGGACGGGGGGGGCAGGCCCTACAATGAGCAGTTCTTC. This chain connects TRBV4-1 to TRBJ2-1, with 8 bases matching TRBD2. After removal of 0 bases from V and 2 bases from J, the junction contained 9 bases not matched to a gene. This CDR3 comprises 18 residues. The germline V gene has CDR1 MGHRA and CDR2 YSYEKL.

In this sample, this clonotype turned up many times. The chain employs TRBV12-3 or TRBV12-4 and TRBJ2-7, with 8 bases lining up with TRBD2. The CDR3 sequence is 13 residues long. V lost 6 bases, J lost 0 bases, and 1 base stayed unmatched. The CDR3 sequence: CASRGTSSYEQYF. The DNA of the CDR3 is TGTGCCAGCAGGGGGACTAGCTCCTACGAGCAGTACTTC.

In this sample, this clonotype turned up once. V usage is TRBV20-1 and J usage is TRBJ1-6, with D possibly TRBD1 on 5 matching bases. V was pared by 3 bases and J by 10 bases, with 13 bases between. From germline, CDR1 is DFQATT and CDR2 SNEGSKA (reference sequence). CDR3 length: 13 amino acids. CDR3: CSASLQGESPLHF. CDR3 nucleotides: TGCAGTGCTAGTCTTCAGGGAGAATCACCCCTCCACTTT.

This clonotype was observed many times. The chain uses TRBV5-1 and TRBJ2-6; a weak D match, TRBD1 (6 bases). Per germline, CDR1 SGHRS and CDR2 YFSETQ. The CDR3 covers 20 residues. Trimming took off 0 bases at V and 1 base at J, with 20 bases between the two ends. CDR3: CASSLEPTGFGSSGANVLTF. Here the CDR3 DNA reads TGCGCCAGCAGCTTGGAACCAACAGGGTTTGGGTCGTCTGGGGCCAACGTCCTGACTTTC.

This clonotype was counted a few times. V is TRBV25-1 and J is TRBJ2-3, with 7 bases matching TRBD2. The germline CDR1 and CDR2 sequences are MGHDK and SYGVNS. This CDR3 is 13 amino acids long. V gave up 4 bases and J gave up 8 bases; unmatched junction bases: 6. The CDR3 is CASSAPASGTQYF. The CDR3 coding sequence is TGTGCCAGCAGTGCCCCGGCTAGCGGTACGCAGTATTTT.

CDR3 DNA sequence: TGTGCCACCAGCAGAGGGTCTAGCGGGGAAGAGACCCAGTACTTC. It specifies CATSRGSSGEETQYF. The chain has TRBV15 and TRBJ2-5, with 9 nucleotides matching TRBD2. CDR1 is LNHNV and CDR2 is YYDKDF in the germline V gene (reference sequence). J gave up 3 bases and V 1 base, and 3 bases lay outside the gene matches. CDR3 size: 15 residues.